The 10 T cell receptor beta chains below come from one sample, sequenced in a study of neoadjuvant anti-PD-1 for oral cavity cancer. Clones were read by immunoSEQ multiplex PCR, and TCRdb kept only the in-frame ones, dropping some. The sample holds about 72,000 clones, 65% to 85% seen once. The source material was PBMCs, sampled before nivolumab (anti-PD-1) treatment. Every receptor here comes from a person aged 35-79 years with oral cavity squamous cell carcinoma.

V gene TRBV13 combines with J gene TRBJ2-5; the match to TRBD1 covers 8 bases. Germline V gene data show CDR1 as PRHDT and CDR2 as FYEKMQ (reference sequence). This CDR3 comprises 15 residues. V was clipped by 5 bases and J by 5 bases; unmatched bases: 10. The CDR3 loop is CASSAYRGNDETQYF. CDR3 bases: TGTGCCAGCAGCGCGTACAGGGGGAACGACGAGACCCAGTACTTC.

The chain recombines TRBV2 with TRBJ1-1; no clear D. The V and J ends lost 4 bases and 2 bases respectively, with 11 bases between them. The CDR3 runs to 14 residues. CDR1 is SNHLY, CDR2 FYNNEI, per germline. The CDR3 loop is CASSGRTVNTEAFF. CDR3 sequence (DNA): TGTGCCAGCAGTGGTAGGACGGTCAACACTGAAGCTTTCTTT.

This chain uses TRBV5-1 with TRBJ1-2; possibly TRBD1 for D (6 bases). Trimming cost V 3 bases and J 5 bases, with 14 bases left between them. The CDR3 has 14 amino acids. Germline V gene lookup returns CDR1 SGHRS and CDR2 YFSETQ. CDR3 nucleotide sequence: TGCGCCAGCAGCTCACAGGGTTTAGCATATGGCTACACCTTC. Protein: CASSSQGLAYGYTF.

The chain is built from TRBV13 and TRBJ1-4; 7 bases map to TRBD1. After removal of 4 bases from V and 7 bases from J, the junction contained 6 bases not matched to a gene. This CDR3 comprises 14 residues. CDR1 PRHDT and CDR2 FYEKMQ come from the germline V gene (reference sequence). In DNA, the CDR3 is TGTGCCAGCAGCTCCCGGGGGACAGCTGAAAAACTGTTTTTT. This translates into CASSSRGTAEKLFF.

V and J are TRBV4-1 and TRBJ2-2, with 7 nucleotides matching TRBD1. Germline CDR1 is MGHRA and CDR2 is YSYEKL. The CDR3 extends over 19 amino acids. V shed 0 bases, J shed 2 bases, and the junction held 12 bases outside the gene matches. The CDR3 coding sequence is TGCGCCAGCAGCCAAGACAGGGGGAGAGCGGACCGAAACACCGGGGAGCTGTTTTTT. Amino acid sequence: CASSQDRGRADRNTGELFF.

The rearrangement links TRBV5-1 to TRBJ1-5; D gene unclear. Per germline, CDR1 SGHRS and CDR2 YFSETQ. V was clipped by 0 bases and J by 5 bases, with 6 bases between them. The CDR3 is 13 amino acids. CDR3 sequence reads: CASSLGTDQPQHF. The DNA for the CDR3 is TGCGCCAGCAGCTTGGGGACTGATCAGCCCCAGCATTTT. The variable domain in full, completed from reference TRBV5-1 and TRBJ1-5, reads KAGVTQTPRYLIKTRGQQVTLSCSPISGHRSVSWYQQTPGQGLQFLFEYFSETQRNKGNFPGRFSGRQFSNSRSEMNVSTLELGDSALYLCASSLGTDQPQHFGDGTRLSIL.

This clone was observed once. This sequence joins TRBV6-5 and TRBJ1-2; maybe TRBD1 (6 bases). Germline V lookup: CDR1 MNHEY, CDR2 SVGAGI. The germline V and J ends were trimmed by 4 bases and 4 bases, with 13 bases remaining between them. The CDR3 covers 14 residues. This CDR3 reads CASSSKTGLYGYTF. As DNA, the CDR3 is TGTGCCAGCAGTTCTAAGACAGGACTCTATGGCTACACCTTC.

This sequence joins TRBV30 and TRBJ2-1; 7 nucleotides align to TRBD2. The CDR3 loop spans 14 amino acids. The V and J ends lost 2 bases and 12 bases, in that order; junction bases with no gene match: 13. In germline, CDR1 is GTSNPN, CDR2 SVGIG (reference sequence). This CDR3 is CAWSTGEGLIRQFF. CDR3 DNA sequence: TGTGCCTGGAGTACGGGGGAGGGCCTCATTAGGCAGTTCTTC.

The CDR3 DNA is TGCAGCGCCACGGTCGGGGGCGGTGGGGCTAATTCACCCCTCCACTTT. Amino acid sequence: CSATVGGGGANSPLHF. This sequence joins TRBV29-1 and TRBJ1-6; maybe TRBD1 (6 bases). The germline V gene has CDR1 SQVTM and CDR2 ANQGSEA. The CDR3 spans 16 residues. Trimming shortened V by 7 bases and J by 6 bases, and 22 bases separated the two germline ends.

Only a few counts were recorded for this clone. CDR3 loop: CASSPQGYQQYF. The CDR3 region has the DNA TGTGCCAGCAGCCCCCAGGGTTACCAGCAGTACTTC. This chain links TRBV7-2 with TRBJ2-7; maybe TRBD1 (5 bases). The germline V gene has CDR1 SGHTA and CDR2 FQGNSA. V was shortened by 5 bases and J by 8 bases, with 13 bases between the two germline ends. The CDR3 totals 12 residues.